Below are 22 T cell receptor beta chains sequenced from a single sample in a study of cytomegalovirus exposure and HLA in healthy donors. PCR used 60 Vbeta primers and 13 Jbeta primers. Assay: immunoSEQ multiplex PCR; the TCRdb copy retains only in-frame clones and omits some. The sample includes 100,000 to 150,000 clones, approximately 69% of them seen just once. The sample consisted of PBMCs. These receptors were obtained from a woman aged 50 to 60 in good health and CMV-seropositive.

The chain is built from TRBV27 and TRBJ1-6, with 7 bases lining up with TRBD1. The CDR3 has 14 residues. Germline trimming cut 6 bases from V and 8 bases from J; bases unmatched to any gene: 7. Germline CDR1 and CDR2: MNHEY and SMNVEV (reference sequence). CDR3 region: CASSHRDRYSPLHF. In DNA form, the CDR3 reads TGTGCCAGCAGCCACCGGGACAGATATTCACCCCTCCACTTT.

The genes are TRBV7-9 and TRBJ2-5, with 16 bases identical to TRBD2. Germline-derived CDR1 and CDR2 are SEHNR and FQNEAQ (reference sequence). Trimming at V came to 5 bases and at J to 2 bases, leaving 2 bases not matched to a gene. This CDR3 has 16 residues. The CDR3 region is CASSAGLAGGQETQYF. The CDR3 DNA reads TGTGCCAGCAGCGCGGGACTAGCGGGGGGGCAAGAGACCCAGTACTTC.

This rearrangement joins TRBV19 to TRBJ1-5; D call uncertain. Germline V CDR1 and CDR2: LNHDA, SQIVND (reference sequence). V gave up 5 bases and J gave up 0 bases, with 14 bases separating them. The CDR3 covers 16 residues. CDR3 sequence reads: CASSAVDKSSNQPQHF. CDR3 nucleotide sequence: TGTGCCAGTAGTGCCGTTGACAAGAGTAGCAATCAGCCCCAGCATTTT.

The gene calls are TRBV6-5 and TRBJ1-4; D may be TRBD1 (6 bases). This CDR3 has 16 amino acids. The germline V gene has CDR1 MNHEY and CDR2 SVGAGI. Between the trimmed V and J ends, which lost 3 bases and 3 bases, there was a span of 14 bases. The CDR3, as DNA: TGTGCCAGCAGTTATTCCGACAGGTCTGCTAATGAAAAACTGTTTTTT. Protein: CASSYSDRSANEKLFF.

The chain employs TRBV9 and TRBJ2-2; D not resolved. CDR3 size: 13 residues. Germline values: CDR1 SGDLS, CDR2 YYNGEE. The germline V and J ends were trimmed by 0 bases and 6 bases, with 6 bases remaining between them. This CDR3 is CASSVVSAGELFF. The CDR3 nucleotides read TGTGCCAGCAGCGTAGTTTCCGCCGGGGAGCTGTTTTTT.

This rearrangement joins TRBV7-8 to TRBJ2-7; D is perhaps TRBD2 (6 bases). The CDR3 is made up of 13 amino acids. Trimming took off 5 bases at V and 3 bases at J, with 11 bases between the two ends. Germline-derived CDR1 and CDR2 are SGHVS and FQNEAQ. The CDR3 nucleotides are TGTGCCAGCAGCCCTAGCGCTGTCTACGAGCAGTACTTC. It specifies CASSPSAVYEQYF.

The rearrangement uses TRBV19 and TRBJ2-7; D might be TRBD2 (5 bases). The CDR3 runs to 14 residues. The germline V gene encodes CDR1 LNHDA and CDR2 SQIVND (reference sequence). Trimming took off 5 bases at V and 4 bases at J, with 15 bases between the two ends. The DNA for the CDR3 is TGTGCCAGTAGTCGGACGGAGGCCATTTACGAGCAGTACTTC. The encoded protein is CASSRTEAIYEQYF.

The V call is TRBV9, the J call TRBJ2-3; the D gene is possibly TRBD1 (5 bases). This CDR3 has 15 amino acids. Trimming took 7 bases from V and 2 from J, leaving 17 bases between them. The germline gives CDR1 SGDLS, CDR2 YYNGEE. The CDR3 nucleotides read TGTGCCAGCGGAACTACGGCAGGGATCACAGATACGCAGTATTTT. The encoded protein is CASGTTAGITDTQYF.

The chain recombines TRBV27 with TRBJ2-7; D may be TRBD1 (6 bases). The CDR3 is made up of 13 amino acids. The ends were cut back, 4 bases at V and 9 bases at J, with 16 bases in the middle. Germline CDR1 reads MNHEY; CDR2 reads SMNVEV (reference sequence). CDR3 residues: CASSSTLRTVQYF. The CDR3 DNA is TGTGCCAGCAGTTCGACGCTAAGGACAGTGCAGTACTTC.

The rearrangement uses TRBV4-3 and TRBJ1-6; TRBD1 agrees at 8 bases. J gave up 9 bases and V 4 bases, and 14 bases lay outside the gene matches. Per germline, CDR1 LGHNA and CDR2 YSLEER. The CDR3 is made up of 17 amino acids. The CDR3 here is CASSRGQGVKSSSPLHF. CDR3 DNA sequence: TGCGCCAGCAGCCGAGGACAGGGAGTTAAGTCGAGTTCACCCCTCCACTTT.

Regarding this clone: This CDR3 is also generated by other DNA sequences in the sample. This rearrangement joins TRBV6-6 to TRBJ1-1; TRBD1 agrees at 8 bases. J was trimmed by 10 bases and V by 6 bases; bases with no gene match: 10. The CDR3 extends over 13 amino acids. Germline V gives CDR1 MNHNY, CDR2 SVGAGI (reference sequence). CDR3 nucleotides: TGTGCCAGCAGCTCGACAGGGGAGGGGGCAGCTTTCTTT. Amino acids: CASSSTGEGAAFF.

Comment on this clone: The identical CDR3 is also encoded by other nucleotide sequences in the sample. The chain joins TRBV29-1 to TRBJ2-1; 9 bases match TRBD1. This CDR3 has 14 amino acids. Germline-derived CDR1 and CDR2 are SQVTM and ANQGSEA. V shed 6 bases, J shed 9 bases, and the junction held 12 bases outside the gene matches. CDR3 amino acids: CSVERTGVKGEQFF. Written as DNA, the CDR3 is TGCAGCGTCGAGCGGACAGGGGTAAAGGGTGAGCAGTTCTTC.

V usage is TRBV20-1 and J usage is TRBJ2-7; possibly TRBD2 for D (5 bases). Germline loops: CDR1 DFQATT, CDR2 SNEGSKA (reference sequence). The CDR3 is 11 amino acids. Trimming shortened V by 6 bases and J by 3 bases, and 9 bases separated the two germline ends. CDR3 nucleotide sequence: TGCAGTGCCGGACTGTACTACGAGCAGTACTTC. Protein product: CSAGLYYEQYF.

V usage is TRBV7-2 and J usage is TRBJ1-2, with D maybe TRBD1 (5 bases). V was shortened by 5 bases and J by 7 bases, with 17 bases between the two germline ends. CDR3 length: 14 amino acids. Germline CDR1 SGHTA, CDR2 FQGNSA. CDR3 nucleotides: TGTGCCAGCAGCACCCCGGACATAAGGGCTGGCTACACCTTC. Its protein is CASSTPDIRAGYTF.

This clone was seen once. In DNA, the CDR3 is TGTGCCAGCAGTCCCTGGACTAGCGGGGATATCTACAATGAGCAGTTCTTC. Residues: CASSPWTSGDIYNEQFF. The rearrangement links TRBV27 to TRBJ2-1, with 12 positions matching TRBD2. The germline CDR1 and CDR2 sequences are MNHEY and SMNVEV (reference sequence). Trimming cost V 5 bases and J 3 bases; bases outside gene matches: 8. The CDR3 totals 17 residues.

This clone has just a few counts. The CDR3 region is CASSPGQGVYEQYF. CDR3 sequence (DNA): TGTGCCAGCAGTCCGGGACAGGGGGTATACGAGCAGTACTTC. The rearrangement links TRBV28 to TRBJ2-7; 11 bases are a match to TRBD1. The germline gives CDR1 MDHEN, CDR2 SYDVKM. V lost 5 bases, J lost 4 bases, and 4 bases stayed unmatched. CDR3 size: 14 residues. The complete variable domain, with remaining parts taken from reference TRBV28 and TRBJ2-7, reads DVKVTQSSRYLVKRTGEKVFLECVQDMDHENMFWYRQDPGLGLRLIYFSYDVKMKEKGDIPEGYSVSREKKERFSLILESASTNQTSMYLCASSPGQGVYEQYFGPGTRLTVT.

This chain joins TRBV4-3 and TRBJ2-2; D remains unclear. V was shortened by 0 bases and J by 2 bases, with 4 bases between the two germline ends. The CDR3 totals 14 residues. From germline, CDR1 is LGHNA and CDR2 YSLEER. CDR3 protein: CASSQDLNTGELFF. In DNA form, the CDR3 reads TGCGCCAGCAGCCAAGACCTTAACACCGGGGAGCTGTTTTTT.

The genes are TRBV4-1 and TRBJ1-3, with D hard to call. In germline, CDR1 is MGHRA, CDR2 YSYEKL. The CDR3 loop spans 19 amino acids. Between the trimmed V and J ends, which lost 0 bases and 0 bases, there was a span of 18 bases. This chain's CDR3 is CASSQDQHSLVISGNTIYF. The CDR3 nucleotides are TGCGCCAGCAGCCAAGATCAGCACAGCCTCGTGATCTCTGGAAACACCATATATTTT.

The chain couples TRBV2 to TRBJ2-7; D is ambiguous. CDR3 length equals 11 residues. CDR1 SNHLY and CDR2 FYNNEI come from the germline V gene. Trimming left V 8 bases short and J 6 bases short, with 11 bases between. CDR3 bases: TGTGCCAGCCAAACGGTAATCGAGCAGTACTTC. Translating gives CASQTVIEQYF.

This clone was recorded a few times. This chain connects TRBV25-1 to TRBJ2-3; 9 nucleotides align to TRBD2. Germline V gene data show CDR1 as MGHDK and CDR2 as SYGVNS. The CDR3 is 16 amino acids. Trimming took 3 bases from V and 3 from J; bases not matched to a gene: 7. The CDR3 DNA is TGTGCCAGCAGTGATCGAGCTAGCGGGGAAACAGATACGCAGTATTTT. Translated: CASSDRASGETDTQYF.

V usage is TRBV7-2 and J usage is TRBJ2-3, with D hard to call. V was clipped by 5 bases and J by 2 bases, with 5 bases between them. This CDR3 region has 12 residues. Germline V gene lookup returns CDR1 SGHTA and CDR2 FQGNSA. CDR3 amino acids: CASSPFTDTQYF. The CDR3 DNA sequence: TGTGCCAGCAGCCCCTTCACAGATACGCAGTATTTT.

This clone was detected only once. The rearrangement links TRBV7-8 to TRBJ2-3; 12 bases are shared with TRBD2. J gave up 0 bases and V 2 bases, and 3 bases lay outside the gene matches. The CDR3 loop spans 17 amino acids. Germline loops: CDR1 SGHVS, CDR2 FQNEAQ. This chain's CDR3 is CASSLLAGGPSTDTQYF. The CDR3 DNA is TGTGCCAGCAGCTTACTAGCGGGGGGGCCTAGCACAGATACGCAGTATTTT.